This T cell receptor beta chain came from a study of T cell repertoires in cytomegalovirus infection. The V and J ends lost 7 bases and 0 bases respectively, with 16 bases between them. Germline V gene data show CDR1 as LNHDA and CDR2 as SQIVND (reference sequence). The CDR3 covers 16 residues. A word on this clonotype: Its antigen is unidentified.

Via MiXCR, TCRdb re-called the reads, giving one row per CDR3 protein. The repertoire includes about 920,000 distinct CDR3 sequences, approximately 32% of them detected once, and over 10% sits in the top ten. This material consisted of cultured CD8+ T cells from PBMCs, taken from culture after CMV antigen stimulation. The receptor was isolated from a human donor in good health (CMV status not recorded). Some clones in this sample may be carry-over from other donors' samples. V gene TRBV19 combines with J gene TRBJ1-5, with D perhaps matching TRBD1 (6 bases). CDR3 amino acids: CASTRRTEYSNQPQHF. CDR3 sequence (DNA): TGTGCCAGTACCCGAAGGACAGAATATAGCAATCAGCCCCAGCATTTT.